The TCR beta chain under discussion was sequenced for a study of PD-L1 blockade in urothelial cancer. Study-level information: Patients arrived having already received 0 to 3 prior chemotherapy regimens.

TCRdb's table, derived via immunoSEQ multiplex PCR, lists solely in-frame clones and lacks some. The sample has about 40,000 clones, around nine tenths seen once; the top ten hold about a quarter. Time point noted: peripheral blood 6 weeks after treatment start. The germline CDR1 and CDR2 sequences are SGHAT and FQNNGV. The V gene end was trimmed by 5 bases and the J gene end by 3 bases; junction bases not matched to a gene: 9. The CDR3 totals 15 residues. This specimen consisted of PBMCs, obtained around atezolizumab (anti-PD-L1) treatment. This clonotype was obtained from a man aged 55 to 69 with urothelial cancer. The genes are TRBV11-2 and TRBJ2-7; 8 bases align to TRBD1. CDR3 nucleotide sequence: TGTGCCAGCAGCCCCTACCCGGGACAGGACTACGAGCAGTACTTC. Encoded protein: CASSPYPGQDYEQYF.